The clone carrying this TCR beta chain occurred a few times. Its antigen is as yet unknown. Assay used: immunoSEQ multiplex PCR; TCRdb lists only in-frame clones, some missing. The sample has about 170,000 clones; roughly 87% are singletons. With 5 bases removed from V and 6 bases from J, the gap between germline ends came to 14 bases. Germline V gene lookup returns CDR1 SEHNR and CDR2 FQNEAQ (reference sequence). The CDR3 consists of 13 residues. The sample belongs to a study of T cell responses to AZD1222 COVID-19 vaccine. Study outcomes and limitations: Seropositivity was recorded at baseline in only a handful of AZD1222 recipients.

This chain joins TRBV7-9 and TRBJ2-7; possibly TRBD1 for D (5 bases). This specimen was peripheral blood, taken 28 days after the second AZD1222 dose. This clonotype was sampled from an adult who received the AZD1222 COVID-19 vaccine. The CDR3 here is CASSLGQYGEQYF. For the CDR3, the DNA is TGTGCCAGCAGCCTGGGGCAGTATGGCGAGCAGTACTTC.